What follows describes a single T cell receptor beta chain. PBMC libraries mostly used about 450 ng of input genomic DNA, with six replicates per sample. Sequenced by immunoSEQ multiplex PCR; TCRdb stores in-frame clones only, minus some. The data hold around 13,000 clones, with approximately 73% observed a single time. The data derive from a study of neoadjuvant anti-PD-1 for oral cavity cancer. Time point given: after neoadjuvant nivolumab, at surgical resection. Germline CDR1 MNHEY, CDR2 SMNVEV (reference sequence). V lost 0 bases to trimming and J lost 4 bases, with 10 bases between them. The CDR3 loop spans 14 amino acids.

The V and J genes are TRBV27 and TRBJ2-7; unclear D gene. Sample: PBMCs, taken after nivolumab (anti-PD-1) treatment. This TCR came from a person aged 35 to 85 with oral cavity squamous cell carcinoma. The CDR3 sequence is CASSLSESLYEQYF. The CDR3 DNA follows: TGTGCCAGCAGTTTATCGGAGTCGCTTTACGAGCAGTACTTC.